A single T cell receptor (beta chain) is shown here with its context. The antigen it recognizes is unknown. No base quality values were provided; no much bigger clone lies one nucleotide off. This sample is part of a study of blood T cell repertoires in COVID-19 (TCRdb year 2020). With regard to the full study: Samples from collaborators originated in the United States, Italy and Spain and spanned both the acute and convalescent phases of COVID-19. Nearly every sample came with metadata listing a de-identified subject ID, COVID-19 status, age in years and sex. The repertoires were released in a freely available public database intended as a resource for research on the immune response to SARS-CoV-2. Samples came from the ongoing ImmuneRACE study (first 160 participants) plus 1,254 subjects from 6 global collaborators. Subjects who had been exposed to COVID-19, were actively infected with it, or had recovered from it provided the deeply sampled blood TCRbeta repertoires that made up the dataset. Where available, HLA class I and class II types were taken from metadata supplied by the sample provider and were not determined by assay-based typing. The material from the prospective study consisted of cDNA or gDNA derived from T cells, B-cell-depleted T cells, or PBMCs.

Each collaborating institution followed its own protocols to collect whole blood in K2EDTA tubes. For TCRbeta analysis, collaborator samples were shipped as frozen whole blood, as isolated PBMCs, or as DNA extracted from either sample type. TCRbeta CDR3 regions were amplified from genomic DNA by means of the immunoSEQ Assay, a bias-controlled multiplex PCR. The original pipeline was this. The number of nucleated cells in each sample was estimated from the amplification of reference gene primers within the assay. Sequence reads were collapsed and filtered to measure the absolute abundance of every unique TCRbeta CDR3 rearrangement. For each sample, productive Simpson clonality was calculated by taking the square root of Simpson's diversity index across productive rearrangements. This is the immuneACCESS table as TCRdb keeps it, with only in-frame sequences that have V and J called. A part of the clones is gone; compared with another copy, unresolved V genes explain less than half, and the rest is unexplained. That table is the source of V, J and clone size, and D and trimming were worked out from the DNA. This sample has 100,000 to 150,000 clones in its table, and around nine tenths of those were observed once. The top ten clones comprise about 2% of the sample.

Results and caveats for the whole study, not just this receptor: The amount of clinical and demographic metadata varied by source and participant and was provided uncurated.

The TCR comes from a woman between 45 and 65 years old with acute or convalescent COVID-19. Sequenced input: peripheral blood.

The CDR3 here reads CASSYPTGKDTEAFF. At the DNA level, the sequence is TGTGCCAGCAGCTACCCGACAGGGAAGGACACTGAAGCTTTCTTT. This chain is built from TRBV7-9 and TRBJ1-1, with 7 central nucleotides matching TRBD1. V is trimmed back by 4 bases and J by 3 bases, and the junction contains 8 bases that no gene match accounts for. Taken from cysteine to phenylalanine, the CDR3 has 15 residues. This entry keeps only the CDR3 DNA: 45 bases, framed from base 1. Taken from the germline V gene (reference sequence), the CDR1 and CDR2 loops are SEHNR and FQNEAQ.